A selection of T cell receptor beta chains follows, all from one sample in a study of cytomegalovirus exposure and HLA in healthy donors. The table came from immunoSEQ multiplex PCR; TCRdb's copy has only in-frame clones and leaves some out. Among more than 110,000 clones listed, approximately 63% were seen once. The sample consisted of PBMCs. These receptors were taken from a woman aged 60 to 75 in good health and CMV-seropositive. The CDR3 runs from the conserved cysteine through the conserved F or W. A D gene is named only where the DNA matches it firmly. Rows give clone size only sometimes, using once, few, many, or a class for an expanded clone.

CDR3 DNA	CDR3 protein	J gene	clone size	D gene	V gene
TGTGCCAGCAGTGAAGGGGGGGGTTGGGATACGCAGTATTTT	CASSEGGGWDTQYF	TRBJ2-3	NA	TRBD2	TRBV6-1
TGTGCCAGCAGCGACCAGGGGACCTATGGCTACACCTTC	CASSDQGTYGYTF	TRBJ1-2	NA	NA	TRBV7-2
TGCGCCAGCAGCTTTTCTAGCGAGTACAATGAGCAGTTCTTC	CASSFSSEYNEQFF	TRBJ2-1	NA	NA	TRBV5-1
TGTGCCAGCAGCAGGGGACTGGCCTACGAGCAGTACTTC	CASSRGLAYEQYF	TRBJ2-7	NA	NA	TRBV7-8
TGTGCCAGCAGCTTAGCGCGGGCCACAGATACGCAGTATTTT	CASSLARATDTQYF	TRBJ2-3	NA	NA	TRBV7-9
TGTGCCAGCTACGGGCAGGGCCGCAATCAGCCCCAGCATTTT	CASYGQGRNQPQHF	TRBJ1-5	NA	NA	TRBV6-1
TGTGCCAGCAGCGAAGACATCTTCTCTGGAAACACCATATATTTT	CASSEDIFSGNTIYF	TRBJ1-3	NA	NA	TRBV7-2
TGTGCCAGCCGCCCGGGACAGATGAACACTGAAGCTTTCTTT	CASRPGQMNTEAFF	TRBJ1-1	NA	TRBD1	TRBV6-1
TGTGCCAGCATCCCGACAGGGGGCTTGCGGGAGCTGTTTTTT	CASIPTGGLRELFF	TRBJ2-2	NA	TRBD1	TRBV2
TGTGCCTGGAGTGTCCTCGATGAAAAACTGTTTTTT	CAWSVLDEKLFF	TRBJ1-4	NA	NA	TRBV30
TGTGCCAGCAGTTACCAGGGGCGACCCTACGAGCAGTACTTC	CASSYQGRPYEQYF	TRBJ2-7	NA	NA	TRBV28
TGTGCCAGCAGCACGCCGGGACTAGTTTTTGTCGAGCAGTACTTC	CASSTPGLVFVEQYF	TRBJ2-7	NA	TRBD2	TRBV5-4
TGTGCCAGCAGCAGCGGACTCGAGGGTATGAACACTGAAGCTTTCTTT	CASSSGLEGMNTEAFF	TRBJ1-1	NA	NA	TRBV5-4
TGTGCCAGCAGCTTTGGGGGACAGGGGGCCGGCAATCAGCCCCAGCATTTT	CASSFGGQGAGNQPQHF	TRBJ1-5	few	TRBD1	TRBV5-4
TGTGCCTGGAGTGTACTCGGACAGGGGGCCGAAGCTTTCTTT	CAWSVLGQGAEAFF	TRBJ1-1	NA	TRBD1	TRBV30
TGTGCCAGCAGCGGATTCGGACTAGCGGGAGAGACCCAGTACTTC	CASSGFGLAGETQYF	TRBJ2-5	NA	TRBD2	TRBV5-4
TGCAGCGTTGAGGCTAGCGGCGACTCCTACGAGCAGTACTTC	CSVEASGDSYEQYF	TRBJ2-7	NA	TRBD2	TRBV29-1
TGTGCCAGCAGCCACGGTGGTAGCTCGTCGAGCTCCTACGAGCAGTACTTC	CASSHGGSSSSSYEQYF	TRBJ2-7	NA	NA	TRBV5-4
TGTGCCAGCAGTTTGCGTGTCCTAGCGGGAGACGAGCAGTACTTC	CASSLRVLAGDEQYF	TRBJ2-7	NA	TRBD2	TRBV28
TGTGCCAGCAGCCAAGGGGGCGGGACAGGGGGGCTCTATGGCTACACCTTC	CASSQGGGTGGLYGYTF	TRBJ1-2	few	TRBD1	TRBV4-2
TGTGCCAGCAGTTTAGATCGGGGGATTGAAGCTTTCTTT	CASSLDRGIEAFF	TRBJ1-1	few	NA	TRBV28
TGCAGCGTTGAAAGGGACAGGGACTACGAGCAGTACTTC	CSVERDRDYEQYF	TRBJ2-7	NA	TRBD1	TRBV29-1
TGTGCCAGCAGTGAAGACAGACCGTCCTACAATGAGCAGTTCTTC	CASSEDRPSYNEQFF	TRBJ2-1	NA	NA	TRBV6-1
TGTGCCAGCAGCCACCCGGACTATACAGATACGCAGTATTTT	CASSHPDYTDTQYF	TRBJ2-3	few	NA	TRBV5-4
TGTGCCAGCAGTTTTTACAGGGGGGAAGGTGGCTACACCTTC	CASSFYRGEGGYTF	TRBJ1-2	NA	TRBD1	TRBV27
TGTGCCAGCAGTTCTAAGGGACTAGCGGGAGAGACCCAGTACTTC	CASSSKGLAGETQYF	TRBJ2-5	NA	TRBD2	TRBV11-2
TGTGCCAGCGGGAGGGAGAGGGATGGTGAGCAGTTCTTC	CASGRERDGEQFF	TRBJ2-1	NA	TRBD2	TRBV11-1
TGCAGCGTTCACAGGGGCTCTGAAGCTTTCTTT	CSVHRGSEAFF	TRBJ1-1	NA	TRBD1	TRBV29-1
TGTGCCAGCTCACCGGCGGGAGTAGGCGGGGAGCTGTTTTTT	CASSPAGVGGELFF	TRBJ2-2	NA	TRBD2	TRBV18
TGTGCCAGCAGTACCTATTTGAACACTGAAGCTTTCTTT	CASSTYLNTEAFF	TRBJ1-1	NA	NA	TRBV27
TGCAGCGTCTCAGCGGAACAGACTAACTATGGCTACACCTTC	CSVSAEQTNYGYTF	TRBJ1-2	few	NA	TRBV29-1
TGTGCCAGCAGCCCCACGGGGAGCGTCTATGGCTACACCTTC	CASSPTGSVYGYTF	TRBJ1-2	NA	NA	TRBV9
TGTGCCAGTAGTTCGACAGGGAATCCCCACTCTGGAAACACCATATATTTT	CASSSTGNPHSGNTIYF	TRBJ1-3	once	TRBD1	TRBV19
TGTGCCAGCTCACCGAACGCCGGGGAGAATGAAAAACTGTTTTTT	CASSPNAGENEKLFF	TRBJ1-4	NA	NA	TRBV18